This TCR beta chain was sequenced during a study of human T cells and chemical hapten exposure. The germline gives CDR1 SGHRS, CDR2 YFSETQ. Trimming took 6 bases from V and 6 from J; bases not matched to a gene: 6. The CDR3 has 15 residues. Documented time point: patch test 2, 6 weeks after DPC sensitization. Treatment here: therapeutic diphenylcyclopropenone sensitization with weekly scalp DPC. TCRdb re-analysed the RACE reads in MiXCR, keeping a single row per CDR3 protein. The top ten hold more than 5.5% of the sample, which has about 350,000 distinct CDR3 sequences, under 6.5% seen once. The chain recombines TRBV5-1 with TRBJ2-2, with 12 bases matching TRBD1. The clonotype was recovered from a woman between 18 and 29 years old with alopecia areata. Some clones in this sample may be carry-over from other donors' samples. The material was whole blood, obtained in connection with sensitization to the hapten diphenylcyclopropenone (DPC). The CDR3 sequence is CASNRGQGASGELFF. The CDR3 coding sequence is TGCGCCAGCAACCGGGGACAGGGGGCATCCGGGGAGCTGTTTTTT. The full variable domain, in which reference TRBV5-1 and TRBJ2-2 provide the parts outside the CDR3, is KAGVTQTPRYLIKTRGQQVTLSCSPISGHRSVSWYQQTPGQGLQFLFEYFSETQRNKGNFPGRFSGRQFSNSRSEMNVSTLELGDSALYLCASNRGQGASGELFFGEGSRLTVL.